This T cell receptor beta chain is from a study of T cells expressing NK-cell markers (TCRdb year 2020). About the investigation overall: Three sorted T-cell subsets (CD3+CD56+NKG2C+, CD3+CD56+NKG2C- and CD3+CD56-NKG2C+) from 7 to 9 donors had their TCR beta-chain repertoires profiled. Seven of the eight sequenced donors were HCMV-seropositive and one was HCMV-seronegative. All eight donors whose samples were sequenced were randomly selected healthy volunteers, three of them men and five women. Libraries were sequenced as 2 x 150 bp reads on Illumina HiSeq 2000/2500, MiSeq or NextSeq.

For this clonotype: Its recognized antigen is unknown.

A commercial ELISA kit detecting HCMV-specific IgG in serum was used to determine HCMV serostatus. Ficoll density gradient centrifugation was used to isolate peripheral blood mononuclear cells from blood. The cysteine opens and the phenylalanine closes a CDR3 of 15 amino acids. The coding DNA is unavailable. CDR1 and CDR2, per the germline V gene, are MNHNS and SASEGT. TCRdb names Illumina HiSeq 2000 as the instrument used. TCR beta cDNA libraries were prepared using 5'RACE template switching, which introduced a universal primer site and unique molecular identifiers. Priming for cDNA synthesis came from the TCR beta constant segment, and two successive PCR amplification steps followed. Per the source publication's procedure: MIGEC was used to demultiplex reads and group the reads by UMI, and MiTCR was used to assemble and quantify clonotypes. To exclude erroneous sequences, only TCR cDNA sequences supported by at least two reads were retained. The tcR package was used for downstream repertoire analysis, and clonotypes were matched across fractions by CDR3 nucleotide sequence plus V segment. VDJmatch was used to annotate antigen specificity against VDJdb, with one amino acid substitution in CDR3 allowed. TCRdb reprocessed the reads; each CDR3 protein sequence makes one entry, and DNA is unavailable. These V and J calls originate from TCRdb's pipeline instead of the authors' own analysis. The table for this sample records approximately 170,000 distinct CDR3 sequences. The ten largest clones add up to roughly a fifth of the sample.

Paper-wide results and their limitations: Those dominant clonotypes were again the most abundant among CD3+CD56-NKG2C+ cells in a handful of donors, at about 28.3-65%. In over 5 donors, the dominant CD3+CD56+NKG2C+ clonotypes were among the top 10 CD8+ clonotypes and accounted for 1.0-7.0% of CD8+ T cells. It remained unclear whether the expanded NKG2C-expressing T cell clones were specific for HCMV antigens.

This chain is built from TRBV6-1 and TRBJ2-1. The sequence came from a man aged 18 to 69 in good health. Sequenced: blood T cells: a sorted CD56 or NKG2C T cell subset, CD4+ or CD8+ T cells, or bulk PBMC T cells (not recorded which). The CDR3 sequence is CASAYGLLNYNEQFF.